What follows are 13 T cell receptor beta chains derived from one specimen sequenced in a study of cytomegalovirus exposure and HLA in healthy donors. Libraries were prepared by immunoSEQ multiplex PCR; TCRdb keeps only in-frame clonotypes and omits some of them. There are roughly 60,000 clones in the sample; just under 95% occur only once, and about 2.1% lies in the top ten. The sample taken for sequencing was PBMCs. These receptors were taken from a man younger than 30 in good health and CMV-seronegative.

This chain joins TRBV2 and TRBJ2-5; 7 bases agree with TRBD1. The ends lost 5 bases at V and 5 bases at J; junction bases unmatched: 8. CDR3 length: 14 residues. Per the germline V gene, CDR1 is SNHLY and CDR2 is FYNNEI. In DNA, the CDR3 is TGTGCCAGCAGTAAGGGGGCCTCCCTGGAGACCCAGTACTTC. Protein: CASSKGASLETQYF. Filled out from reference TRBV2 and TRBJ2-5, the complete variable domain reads EPEVTQTPSHQVTQMGQEVILRCVPISNHLYFYWYRQILGQKVEFLVSFYNNEISEKSEIFDDQFSVERPDGSNFTLKIRSTKLEDSAMYFCASSKGASLETQYFGPGTRLLVL.

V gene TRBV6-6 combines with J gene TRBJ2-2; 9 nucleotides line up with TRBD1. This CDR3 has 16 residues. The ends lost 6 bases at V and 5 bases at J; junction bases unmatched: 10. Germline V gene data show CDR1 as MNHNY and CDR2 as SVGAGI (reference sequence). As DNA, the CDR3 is TGTGCCAGCAGGATACCGGGACAGGGCGGGACCGGGGAGCTGTTTTTT. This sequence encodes CASRIPGQGGTGELFF.

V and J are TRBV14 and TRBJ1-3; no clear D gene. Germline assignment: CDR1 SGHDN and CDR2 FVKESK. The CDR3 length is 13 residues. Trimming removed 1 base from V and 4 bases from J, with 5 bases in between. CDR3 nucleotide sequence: TGTGCCAGCAGCCAAGTTCAGGGAAACACCATATATTTT. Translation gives CASSQVQGNTIYF.

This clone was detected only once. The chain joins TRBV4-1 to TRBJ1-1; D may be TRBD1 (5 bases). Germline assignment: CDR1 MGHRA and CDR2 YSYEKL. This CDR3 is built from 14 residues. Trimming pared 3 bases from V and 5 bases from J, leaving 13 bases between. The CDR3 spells CASSQDYRTTEAFF. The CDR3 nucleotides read TGCGCCAGCAGCCAGGACTACCGGACAACTGAAGCTTTCTTT.

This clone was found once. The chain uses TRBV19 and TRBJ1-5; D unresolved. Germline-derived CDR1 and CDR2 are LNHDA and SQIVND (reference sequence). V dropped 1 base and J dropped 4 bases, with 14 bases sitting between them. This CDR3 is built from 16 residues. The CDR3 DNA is TGTGCCAGTAGTATAGGGAAAGGACTGATAAATCAGCCCCAGCATTTT. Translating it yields CASSIGKGLINQPQHF. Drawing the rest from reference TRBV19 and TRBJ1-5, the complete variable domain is DGGITQSPKYLFRKEGQNVTLSCEQNLNHDAMYWYRQDPGQGLRLIYYSQIVNDFQKGDIAEGYSVSREKKESFPLTVTSAQKNPTAFYLCASSIGKGLINQPQHFGDGTRLSIL.

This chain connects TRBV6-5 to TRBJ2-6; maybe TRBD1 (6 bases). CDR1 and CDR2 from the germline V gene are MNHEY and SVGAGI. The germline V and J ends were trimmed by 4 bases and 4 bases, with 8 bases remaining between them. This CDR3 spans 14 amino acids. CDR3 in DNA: TGTGCCAGCAGTTTGGGGGCCGGGGCCAACGTCCTGACTTTC. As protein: CASSLGAGANVLTF.

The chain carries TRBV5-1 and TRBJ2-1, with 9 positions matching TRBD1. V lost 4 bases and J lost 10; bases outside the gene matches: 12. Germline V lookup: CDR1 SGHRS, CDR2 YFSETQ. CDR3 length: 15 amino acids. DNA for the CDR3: TGCGCCAGCAGCCACCGGGACAGGGCCCGTGGGGAGCAGTTCTTC. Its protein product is CASSHRDRARGEQFF.

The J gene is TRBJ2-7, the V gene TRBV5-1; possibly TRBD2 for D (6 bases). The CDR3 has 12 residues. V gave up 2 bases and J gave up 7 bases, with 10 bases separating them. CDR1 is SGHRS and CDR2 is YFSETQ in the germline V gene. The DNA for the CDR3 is TGCGCCAGCAGCTTTGGAGGAGGGGAGCAGTACTTC. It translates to CASSFGGGEQYF. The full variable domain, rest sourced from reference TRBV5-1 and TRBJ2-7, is KAGVTQTPRYLIKTRGQQVTLSCSPISGHRSVSWYQQTPGQGLQFLFEYFSETQRNKGNFPGRFSGRQFSNSRSEMNVSTLELGDSALYLCASSFGGGEQYFGPGTRLTVT.

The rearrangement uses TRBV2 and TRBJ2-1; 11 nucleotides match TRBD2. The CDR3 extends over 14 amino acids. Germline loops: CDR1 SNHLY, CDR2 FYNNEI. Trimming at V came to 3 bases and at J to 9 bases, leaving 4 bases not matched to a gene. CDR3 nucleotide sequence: TGTGCCAGCAGTGAGGCTAGCGGGAGGCCTGAGCAGTTCTTC. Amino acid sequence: CASSEASGRPEQFF.

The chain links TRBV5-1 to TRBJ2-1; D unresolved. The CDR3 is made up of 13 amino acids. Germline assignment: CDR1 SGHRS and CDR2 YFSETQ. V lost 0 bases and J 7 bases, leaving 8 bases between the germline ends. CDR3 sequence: CASSLELFNEQFF. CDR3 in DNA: TGCGCCAGCAGCTTGGAACTATTTAATGAGCAGTTCTTC.

The CDR3: CASAQGSGQETQYF. Written as DNA, the CDR3 is TGTGCCAGCGCCCAGGGTAGCGGCCAAGAGACCCAGTACTTC. The chain couples TRBV6-5 to TRBJ2-5; perhaps TRBD2 as D (6 bases). Germline CDR1 MNHEY, CDR2 SVGAGI. The CDR3 contains 14 residues. The ends were cut back, 8 bases at V and 1 base at J, with 14 bases in the middle.

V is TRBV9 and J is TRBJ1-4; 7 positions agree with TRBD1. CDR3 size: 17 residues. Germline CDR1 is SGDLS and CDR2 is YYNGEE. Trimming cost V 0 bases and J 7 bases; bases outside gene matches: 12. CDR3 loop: CASSVATWTGGTEKLFF. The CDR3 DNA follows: TGTGCCAGCAGCGTAGCTACTTGGACAGGCGGGACTGAAAAACTGTTTTTT.

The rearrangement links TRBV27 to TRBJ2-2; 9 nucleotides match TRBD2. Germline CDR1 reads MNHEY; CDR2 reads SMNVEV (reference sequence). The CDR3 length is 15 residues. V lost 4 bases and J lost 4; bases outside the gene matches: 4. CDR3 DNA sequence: TGTGCCAGCAGTTCCGGACTAGCGAGCACCGGGGAGCTGTTTTTT. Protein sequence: CASSSGLASTGELFF.